The clone carrying this T cell receptor beta chain was observed once. CDR1 and CDR2 from the germline V gene are SEHNR and FQNEAQ (reference sequence). Losses at the gene ends were 3 bases for V and 1 base for J; bases not matched to a gene: 6. CDR3 length: 16 residues. This sample is part of a study of blood T cell repertoires in COVID-19. About the research overall: COVID-19 samples from acute and convalescent phases originated in the United States, Italy and Spain. T cells, B-cell-depleted T cells, or PBMCs supplied cDNA or gDNA.

As processed by the authors: Reference gene primer amplification in the assay estimated nucleated cell counts. TCRdb's table, derived via immunoSEQ multiplex PCR, lists solely in-frame clones and lacks some. Clone size and V and J calls were adopted from that table, with D and trimming inferred from the DNA. The sample yields 350,000 to 450,000 clones, about 88% seen once. The specimen sequenced was peripheral blood. This receptor was taken from a woman in her forties with COVID-19, enrolled during active disease. V is TRBV7-9 and J is TRBJ1-2, with TRBD1 matching over 9 bases. The CDR3 is CASSFMDRGNNYGYTF. The CDR3 coding sequence is TGTGCCAGCAGCTTTATGGACAGGGGTAATAACTATGGCTACACCTTC.